This T cell receptor beta chain originates from a study of PD-L1 blockade in urothelial cancer. Looking at the study overall: Males with bladder-origin urothelial cancer made up about 90% of the roughly 29 patients. It was at 3 weeks (second dose) and 6 weeks after treatment start that blood was analyzed. T cell content in blood samples showed a median of about 140,000. Notes on the study in general: Clones that were tumor-associated expanded more in the blood of durable-benefit patients at 3 weeks.

TCRdb keeps only in-frame clones here, not all; method: immunoSEQ multiplex PCR. In the table there are around 100,000 clones, 70% to 90% of which are singletons. Germline assignment: CDR1 LNHDA and CDR2 SQIVND (reference sequence). CDR3 length equals 15 residues. V was clipped by 4 bases and J by 1 base, with 14 bases between them. This clone was found once. Its antigen is not known. V and J are TRBV19 and TRBJ2-7; tentative D call: TRBD2 (6 bases). This TCR derives from a man aged 45-65 years with urothelial cancer. Sample: PBMCs, taken around atezolizumab (anti-PD-L1) treatment. CDR3 region: CASSTNGRLSYEQYF. CDR3 nucleotides: TGTGCCAGTAGTACCAACGGGAGACTTTCCTACGAGCAGTACTTC.